This section outlines one T cell receptor (beta chain) sequence together with its context. This clone was seen more than once but under ten times. What this receptor recognizes is not known. No quality values exist for individual bases; no much larger clone is one base distant. This entry is derived from a study of blood T cell repertoires in COVID-19 (dated by TCRdb to 2020 to 2021). Concerning the study at large: The collaborator samples originated in the United States, Italy and Spain and spanned the acute and convalescent phases of COVID-19. The prospective study material was composed of cDNA or gDNA derived from T cells, B-cell-depleted T cells, or PBMCs. The dataset comprised deeply sampled blood TCRbeta repertoires from subjects exposed to, actively infected with, or recovered from COVID-19. A freely available public database, intended as a resource for researchers studying the immune response to SARS-CoV-2, is where the repertoires were released. The samples were drawn from the first 160 participants of the ongoing ImmuneRACE study and from more than 1,000 subjects provided by 6 global collaborators. The sample metadata nearly always contained a de-identified subject ID, COVID-19 status, age in years and sex. HLA class I and class II types, where available, came from metadata supplied by the sample provider rather than from assay-based typing. General conclusions and limits of the study: The quantity of clinical and demographic metadata differed by source and by participant and was supplied without curation.

Whole blood was collected in K2EDTA tubes by collaborating institutions according to the institutions' own protocols. For TCRbeta analysis, collaborators shipped samples as frozen whole blood, isolated PBMCs, or DNA extracted from either of those sample types. According to the germline V gene, CDR1 reads ENHRY and CDR2 reads SYGVKD. CDR3 length: 12 amino acids, cysteine to phenylalanine. Solely the CDR3 DNA is kept, with 36 bases framed from the first base. V is shortened by 4 bases, J by 14 bases, and the region joining them spans 15 bases. TCRbeta CDR3 regions were amplified from genomic DNA using the immunoSEQ Assay, a bias-controlled multiplex PCR. The paper's processing steps were these. Within the assay, amplification of reference gene primers was used to estimate how many nucleated cells each sample contained. To quantify the absolute abundance of each unique TCRbeta CDR3 rearrangement, sequence reads were collapsed and filtered. For each sample, productive Simpson clonality was calculated as the square root of Simpson's diversity index across productive rearrangements. TCRdb obtained this table from immuneACCESS and retained in-frame rearrangements with V and J assigned. These tables miss some clones; where compared with another copy, unresolved V genes account for less than half of the shortfall, and the remainder is unexplained. V, J and clone size are taken as reported in that table, and D and trimming were inferred from the DNA itself. This sample has about 150,000 clones in its table, and 80% to 90% of those were observed once. The ten largest clonotypes hold around 14% of the sample.

This TCR was recovered from a woman between 40 and 55 years old with acute or convalescent COVID-19. Sequencing was carried out using peripheral blood. In this chain, TRBV10-3 is recombined with TRBJ1-5; a confident D gene designation cannot be given. In nucleotide form, the sequence is TGTGCCATCAGTGCGGATGAGGGTACCGAGCATTTT. Protein translation: CAISADEGTEHF.